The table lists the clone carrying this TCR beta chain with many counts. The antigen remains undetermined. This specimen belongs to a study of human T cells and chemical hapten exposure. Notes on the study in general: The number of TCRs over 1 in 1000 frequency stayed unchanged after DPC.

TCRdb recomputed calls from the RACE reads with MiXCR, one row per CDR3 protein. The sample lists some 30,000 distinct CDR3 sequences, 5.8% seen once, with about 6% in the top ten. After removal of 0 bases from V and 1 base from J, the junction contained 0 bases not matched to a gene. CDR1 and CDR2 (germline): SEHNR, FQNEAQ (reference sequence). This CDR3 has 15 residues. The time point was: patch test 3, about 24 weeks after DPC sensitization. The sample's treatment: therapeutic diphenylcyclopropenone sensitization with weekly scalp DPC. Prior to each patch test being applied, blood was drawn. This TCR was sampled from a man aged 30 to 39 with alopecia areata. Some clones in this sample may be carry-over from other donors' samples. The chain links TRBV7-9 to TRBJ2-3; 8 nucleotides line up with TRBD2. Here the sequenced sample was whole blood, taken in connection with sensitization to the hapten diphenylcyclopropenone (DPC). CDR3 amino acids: CASSLASGGTDTQYF. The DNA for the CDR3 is TGTGCCAGCAGCTTAGCTAGCGGGGGCACAGATACGCAGTATTTT.